This T cell receptor (beta chain) was obtained from a study of cytomegalovirus exposure and HLA in healthy donors. At collection, donors were nominally healthy, but unrecorded immune exposures were probable. With respect to this clone: Antigen unknown.

This PCR relied on a set of 60 Vbeta primers and 13 Jbeta primers. Some clones are missing from TCRdb's copy, which holds only in-frame ones; the method was immunoSEQ multiplex PCR. The sample records some 97,000 clones, under 80% being singletons. Whole-study results and caveats: More clonal expansion characterized HLA-associated TCR beta chains than equally common others in a later analysis.

The TCR sequence derives from a woman between 45 and 60 years old in good health and CMV-seropositive. The sequencing input was PBMCs.

CDR3 amino acids: CASSRQYTEAFF. CDR3 nucleotide sequence: TGTGCCAGCAGTCGACAGTACACTGAAGCTTTCTTT. The rearrangement joins TRBV6-5 to TRBJ1-1; possibly TRBD1 for D (5 bases). V lost 5 bases to trimming and J lost 3 bases, with 7 bases between them. CDR1 and CDR2 (germline): MNHEY, SVGAGI. CDR3 length: 12 amino acids.